These T cell receptor beta chains were read from a single sample in a study of PD-1 blockade in classical Hodgkin lymphoma. Sequencing used immunoSEQ multiplex PCR; TCRdb keeps in-frame clones, though not all of them. The sample yields roughly 31,000 clones, 60% to 80% seen once. The sequences come from peripheral blood mononuclear cells (PBMCs), collected before the second cycle of nivolumab. Receptor source: a human donor with classical Hodgkin lymphoma. The CDR3 runs from the conserved cysteine through the conserved F or W. Fields, in order: J gene, clone size, V gene, D gene, CDR3 protein, CDR3 DNA. The D gene is left open where the match is weak. Expanded clones get a size class; other rows say once, few or many, or leave the size out.

TRBJ2-7	-	TRBV18	-	CASSLMVGLDEQYF	TGTGCCAGCTCCCTAATGGTTGGACTCGACGAGCAGTACTTC
TRBJ1-1	-	TRBV30	-	CAWRRTWEGEAFF	TGTGCCTGGAGGCGGACCTGGGAGGGTGAAGCTTTCTTT
TRBJ2-7	-	TRBV28	-	CASNQNGPIYEQYF	TGTGCCAGCAACCAGAATGGACCAATTTACGAGCAGTACTTC
TRBJ2-3	-	TRBV18	-	CASSLGGSTDTQYF	TGTGCCAGCTCACTAGGAGGGAGCACAGATACGCAGTATTTT
TRBJ2-3	-	TRBV19	TRBD1	CASSMGQGNTDTQYF	TGTGCCAGTAGTATGGGACAGGGGAACACAGATACGCAGTATTTT
TRBJ1-4	once	TRBV28	TRBD1	CASSPIDRGIVSNEKLFF	TGTGCCAGCAGTCCCATAGACAGGGGGATCGTCTCTAATGAAAAACTGTTTTTT
TRBJ1-4	-	TRBV28	TRBD1	CASSPSGTGGEKLFF	TGTGCCAGCAGTCCCTCCGGGACAGGGGGTGAAAAACTGTTTTTT
TRBJ1-5	-	TRBV21-1	-	CASSKDRGQPQHF	TGTGCCAGCAGCAAGGACCGTGGTCAGCCCCAGCATTTT
TRBJ1-5	-	TRBV6-1	TRBD1	CASSVGRGRDQPQHF	TGTGCCAGCAGTGTCGGCAGGGGGCGTGATCAGCCCCAGCATTTT
TRBJ2-3	-	TRBV10-3	-	CAISDLLGPDPNTQYF	TGTGCCATCAGTGACCTACTCGGACCCGATCCCAATACGCAGTATTTT
TRBJ1-5	-	TRBV27	-	CASSPWTADQPQHF	TGTGCCAGCAGTCCGTGGACAGCGGATCAGCCCCAGCATTTT
TRBJ2-4	-	TRBV18	TRBD1	CASSPRPRGQDIAKNIQYF	TGTGCCAGCTCACCACGGCCCAGGGGGCAAGACATAGCCAAAAACATTCAGTACTTC
TRBJ1-6	-	TRBV6-5	-	CDPIPLHF	TGTGACCCCATCCCCCTCCACTTT
TRBJ2-5	few	TRBV5-1	-	CASSLADRPSAGETQYF	TGCGCCAGCAGCTTGGCCGACAGGCCCTCAGCTGGAGAGACCCAGTACTTC
TRBJ2-7	-	TRBV6-5	-	CASRRPSAYEQYF	TGTGCCAGCAGGCGACCCAGCGCCTACGAGCAGTACTTC
TRBJ2-1	-	TRBV4-1	TRBD2	CASSQERGGYNEQFF	TGCGCCAGCAGCCAAGAGCGGGGGGGCTACAATGAGCAGTTCTTC
TRBJ2-7	few	TRBV29-1	-	CSVGTTTYEQYF	TGCAGCGTTGGGACAACCACCTACGAGCAGTACTTC
TRBJ2-7	-	TRBV4-1	-	CASSQGLAGLQYF	TGCGCCAGCAGCCAAGGGTTGGCGGGTCTGCAGTACTTC
TRBJ2-7	-	TRBV5-3	-	CARSLVDGTYEQYF	TGTGCCAGAAGCTTGGTAGACGGAACCTACGAGCAGTACTTC
TRBJ2-2	few	TRBV27	-	CASSLQTGSGELFF	TGTGCCAGCAGCCTGCAGACGGGAAGCGGGGAGCTGTTTTTT
TRBJ1-4	-	TRBV9	-	CASSLAPGPSNEKLFF	TGTGCCAGCAGCTTAGCCCCGGGTCCTTCTAATGAAAAACTGTTTTTT
TRBJ2-7	-	TRBV5-1	-	CASSLTANYEQYF	TGCGCCAGCAGCCTGACAGCCAACTACGAGCAGTACTTC
TRBJ2-7	-	TRBV7-8	TRBD1	CASSPLGGTGGSYEQYF	TGTGCCAGCAGTCCCTTAGGGGGGACAGGGGGTTCCTACGAGCAGTACTTC
TRBJ1-1	-	TRBV5-6	-	CASSLGRERADTEAFF	TGTGCCAGCAGCTTAGGGAGGGAGCGGGCGGACACTGAAGCTTTCTTT
TRBJ2-4	-	TRBV27	-	CASGQNIQYF	TGTGCCAGCGGGCAAAACATTCAGTACTTC
TRBJ2-6	-	TRBV19	-	CASSNPFSGANVLTF	TGTGCCAGTAGTAACCCTTTCTCTGGGGCCAACGTCCTGACTTTC
TRBJ2-3	-	TRBV6-6	-	CASSSGQIFTDTQYF	TGTGCCAGCAGTTCTGGACAGATATTCACAGATACGCAGTATTTT
TRBJ2-2	once	TRBV7-2	-	CASSLNGLPTGELFF	TGTGCCAGCAGCTTAAACGGACTACCCACCGGGGAGCTGTTTTTT